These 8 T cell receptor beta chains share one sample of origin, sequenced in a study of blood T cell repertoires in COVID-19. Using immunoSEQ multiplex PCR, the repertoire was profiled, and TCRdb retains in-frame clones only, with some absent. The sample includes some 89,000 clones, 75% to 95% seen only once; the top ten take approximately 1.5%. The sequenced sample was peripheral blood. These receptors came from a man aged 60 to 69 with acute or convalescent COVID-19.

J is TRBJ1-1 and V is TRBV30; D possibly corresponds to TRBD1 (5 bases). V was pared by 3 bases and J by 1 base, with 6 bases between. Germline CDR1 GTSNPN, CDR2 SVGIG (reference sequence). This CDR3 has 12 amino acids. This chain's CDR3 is CAWSGGNTEAFF. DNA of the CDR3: TGTGCCTGGAGCGGGGGGAACACTGAAGCTTTCTTT. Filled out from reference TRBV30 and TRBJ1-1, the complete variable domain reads SQTIHQWPATLVQPVGSPLSLECTVEGTSNPNLYWYRQAAGRGLQLLFYSVGIGQISSEVPQNLSASRPQDRQFILSSKKLLLSDSGFYLCAWSGGNTEAFFGQGTRLTVV.

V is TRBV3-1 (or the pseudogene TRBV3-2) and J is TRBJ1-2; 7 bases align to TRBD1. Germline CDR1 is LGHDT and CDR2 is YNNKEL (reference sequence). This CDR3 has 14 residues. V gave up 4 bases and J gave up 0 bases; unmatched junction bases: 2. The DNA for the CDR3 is TGTGCCAGCAGCCGGGGACAGACTAACTATGGCTACACCTTC. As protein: CASSRGQTNYGYTF.

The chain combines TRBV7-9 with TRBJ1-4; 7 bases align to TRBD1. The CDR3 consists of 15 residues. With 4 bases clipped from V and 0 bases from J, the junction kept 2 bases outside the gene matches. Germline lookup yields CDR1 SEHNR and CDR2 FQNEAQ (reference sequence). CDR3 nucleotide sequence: TGTGCCAGCAGCTCCGGACAGGCAACTAATGAAAAACTGTTTTTT. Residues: CASSSGQATNEKLFF.

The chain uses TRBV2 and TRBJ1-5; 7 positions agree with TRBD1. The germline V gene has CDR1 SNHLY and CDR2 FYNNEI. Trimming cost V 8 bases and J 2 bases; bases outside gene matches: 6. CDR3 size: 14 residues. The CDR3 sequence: CASGGTARNQPQHF. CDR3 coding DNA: TGTGCCAGCGGGGGGACAGCCCGCAATCAGCCCCAGCATTTT.

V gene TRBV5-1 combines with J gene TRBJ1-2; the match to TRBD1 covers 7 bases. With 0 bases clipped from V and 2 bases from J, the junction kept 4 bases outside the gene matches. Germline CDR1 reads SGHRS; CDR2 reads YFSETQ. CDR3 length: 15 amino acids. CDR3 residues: CASSLGGTVNYGYTF. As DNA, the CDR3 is TGCGCCAGCAGCTTGGGGGGGACAGTGAACTATGGCTACACCTTC.

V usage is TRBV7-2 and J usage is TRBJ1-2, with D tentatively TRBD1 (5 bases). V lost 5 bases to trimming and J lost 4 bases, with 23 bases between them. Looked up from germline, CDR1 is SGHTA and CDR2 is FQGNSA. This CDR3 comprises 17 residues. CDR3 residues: CASSPGGGGRASYGYTF. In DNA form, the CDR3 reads TGTGCCAGCAGCCCCGGCGGGGGGGGACGGGCGAGCTATGGCTACACCTTC.

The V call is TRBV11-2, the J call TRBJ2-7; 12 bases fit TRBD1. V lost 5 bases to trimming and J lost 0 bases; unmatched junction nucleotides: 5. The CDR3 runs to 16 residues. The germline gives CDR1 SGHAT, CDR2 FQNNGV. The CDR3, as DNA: TGTGCCAGCAGCCCTGCGGGACAGGGGGCCTCCTACGAGCAGTACTTC. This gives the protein CASSPAGQGASYEQYF.

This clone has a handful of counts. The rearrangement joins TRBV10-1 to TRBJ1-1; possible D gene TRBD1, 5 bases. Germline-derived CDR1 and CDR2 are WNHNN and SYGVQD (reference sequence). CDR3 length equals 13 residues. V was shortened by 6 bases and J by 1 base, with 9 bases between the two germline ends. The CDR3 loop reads CASRSRENTEAFF. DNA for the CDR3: TGCGCCAGCAGGTCCAGGGAGAACACTGAAGCTTTCTTT.